A single sample gave rise to the 8 T cell receptor beta chains below, sequenced in a study of PD-1 blockade in classical Hodgkin lymphoma. There was relapse after autologous stem cell transplantation in every patient, and there was variation in brentuximab vedotin exposure. TCRdb's copy holds only in-frame clones and misses some; the assay was immunoSEQ multiplex PCR. The sample includes approximately 43,000 clones, 85% to 90% of them seen just once. The material sequenced was peripheral blood mononuclear cells (PBMCs), taken before the second cycle of nivolumab. The receptor source for this set is a human donor with classical Hodgkin lymphoma.

The table lists this clone with a count of one. The chain recombines TRBV7-8 with TRBJ2-7; TRBD1 agrees at 9 bases. The CDR3 runs 15 residues. The trim removed 4 bases at V and 4 bases at J, leaving 8 bases unmatched. Germline assignment: CDR1 SGHVS and CDR2 FQNEAQ. The CDR3 sequence: CASSSLGTGTYEQYF. The CDR3, as DNA: TGTGCCAGCAGCTCCCTTGGGACAGGGACGTACGAGCAGTACTTC.

The chain is built from TRBV28 and TRBJ2-1, with D possibly TRBD2 on 7 matching bases. Germline loops: CDR1 MDHEN, CDR2 SYDVKM. This CDR3 spans 13 amino acids. Trimming removed 7 bases at V and 2 bases at J, with 9 bases between. DNA of the CDR3: TGTGCCAGCAAGGGGGGGCCCTACAATGAGCAGTTCTTC. Encoded protein: CASKGGPYNEQFF.

V usage is TRBV27 and J usage is TRBJ2-7, with TRBD1 identical over 10 bases. Germline CDR1 is MNHEY and CDR2 is SMNVEV (reference sequence). Unmatched junction bases numbered 6, after V lost 6 bases and J lost 4 bases. CDR3 length equals 14 residues. In DNA form, the CDR3 reads TGTGCCAGCAGCCCCCGGGACAGGGGATACGAGCAGTACTTC. Its translation: CASSPRDRGYEQYF.

The rearrangement joins TRBV5-8 to TRBJ1-3; a possible D gene is TRBD1 (5 bases). The CDR3 extends over 15 amino acids. The V end lost 4 bases, the J end lost 0 bases, and 11 bases lay between the germline ends. Germline CDR1 is SGHTS and CDR2 is YDEGEE. As DNA, the CDR3 is TGTGCCAGCAGCAGGGACCTTTTCTCTGGAAACACCATATATTTT. It encodes CASSRDLFSGNTIYF.

The chain combines TRBV15 with TRBJ1-5, with a weak D call TRBD1 (5 bases). Trimming pared 1 base from V and 0 bases from J, leaving 16 bases between. In germline, CDR1 is LNHNV, CDR2 YYDKDF (reference sequence). This CDR3 is 18 amino acids long. In DNA form, the CDR3 reads TGTGCCACCAGCAGAGTTGGGGGATTTGGATATAGCAATCAGCCCCAGCATTTT. Its translation: CATSRVGGFGYSNQPQHF.

The J gene is TRBJ2-7, the V gene TRBV11-3, with D possibly matching TRBD2 (5 bases). Germline values: CDR1 SGHNT, CDR2 YENEEA. Between the trimmed V and J ends, which lost 1 base and 2 bases, there was a span of 12 bases. This CDR3 has 15 amino acids. CDR3 bases: TGTGCCAGCAGCTTAGGCGGGTCTGGGCCCTACGAGCAGTACTTC. Protein sequence: CASSLGGSGPYEQYF.

V usage is TRBV2 and J usage is TRBJ2-5, with 8 bases that match TRBD1. The J segment lost 4 bases and the V segment lost 8 bases, leaving 15 bases of the junction unmatched. Germline V gene lookup returns CDR1 SNHLY and CDR2 FYNNEI. The CDR3 runs 16 residues. This CDR3 reads CASSLARTGRRETQYF. CDR3 DNA: TGTGCCAGCTCCCTAGCCCGGACAGGGCGCCGAGAGACCCAGTACTTC.

The chain has TRBV6-1 and TRBJ1-5; D ambiguous. Germline-derived CDR1 and CDR2 are MNHNS and SASEGT. This CDR3 has 9 amino acids. Trimming stripped 3 bases from V and 14 bases from J, with 5 bases between. The CDR3 protein is CASSDSKHF. CDR3 DNA: TGTGCCAGCAGTGACAGCAAGCATTTT.